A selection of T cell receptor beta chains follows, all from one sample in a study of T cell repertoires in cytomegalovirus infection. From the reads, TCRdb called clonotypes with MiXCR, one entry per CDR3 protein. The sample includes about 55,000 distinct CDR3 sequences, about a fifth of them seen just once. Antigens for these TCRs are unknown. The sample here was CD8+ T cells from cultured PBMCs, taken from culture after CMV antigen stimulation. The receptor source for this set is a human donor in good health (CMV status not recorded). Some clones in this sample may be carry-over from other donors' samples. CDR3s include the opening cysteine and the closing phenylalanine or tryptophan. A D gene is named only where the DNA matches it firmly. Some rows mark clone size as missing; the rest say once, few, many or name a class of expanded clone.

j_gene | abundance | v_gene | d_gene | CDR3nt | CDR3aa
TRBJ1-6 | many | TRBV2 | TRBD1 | TGTGCCACCCGGGGAGGGACAGGTTATTCTACCTATAATTCACCCCTCCACTTT | CATRGGTGYSTYNSPLHF
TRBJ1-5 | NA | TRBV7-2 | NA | TGTGCCAGCAGCTTATTTCTAGGGAGGAGGGATCAGCCCCAGCATTTT | CASSLFLGRRDQPQHF
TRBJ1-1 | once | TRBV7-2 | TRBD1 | TGTGCCAGCAGCTCAGGGAAGTTCGGGACAGGCCTAGGCACTGAAGCTTTCTTT | CASSSGKFGTGLGTEAFF
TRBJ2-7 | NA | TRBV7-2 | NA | TGTGCCAGCAGCTTAGGGAGATACGAGCAGTACTTC | CASSLGRYEQYF
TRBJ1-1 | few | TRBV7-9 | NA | TGTGCCAGCAGCTTGGGTCAAACCTTTACTGAAGCTTTCTTT | CASSLGQTFTEAFF
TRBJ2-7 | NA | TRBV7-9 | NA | TGTGCCAGCAGCAAAAACAGTTACGAGCAGTACTTC | CASSKNSYEQYF
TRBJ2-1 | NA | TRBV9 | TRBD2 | TGTGCCAGCAGCTCGGAGGGACTAGCGAACTACAATGAGCAGTTCTTC | CASSSEGLANYNEQFF
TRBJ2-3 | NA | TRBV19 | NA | TGTGCCAGTAGTGACAGGTTTCGGTCACCCCGGGAAGATACGCAGTATTTT | CASSDRFRSPREDTQYF
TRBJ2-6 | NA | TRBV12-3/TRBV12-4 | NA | TGTGCCAGCAGACCTCCGGACGGCTCTGGGGCCAACGTCCTGACTTTC | CASRPPDGSGANVLTF
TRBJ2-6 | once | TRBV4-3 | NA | TGCGCCAGCAGCCCATTAACAGGGACTGGGGCCAACGTCCTGACTTTC | CASSPLTGTGANVLTF
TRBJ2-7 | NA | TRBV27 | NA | TGTGCCAGCAGTTGGACAGCGTACTCCTACGAGCAGTACTTC | CASSWTAYSYEQYF
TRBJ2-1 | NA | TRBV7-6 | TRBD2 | TGTGCCAGCAGCTTACTGGCTAGCGGGGGAAGCTCCTACAATGAGCAGTTCTTC | CASSLLASGGSSYNEQFF
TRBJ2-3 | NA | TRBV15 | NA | TGTGCCACCAGCAGAGGAAGGAGGAGTTCTAGCACAGATACGCAGTATTTT | CATSRGRRSSSTDTQYF
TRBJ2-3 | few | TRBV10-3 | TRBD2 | TGTGCCATCAGTGAGACCCTGGAGGGACTAGCAAGCACAGATACGCAGTATTTT | CAISETLEGLASTDTQYF
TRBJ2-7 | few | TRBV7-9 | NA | TGTGCCAGCGGGCTCCACTCCTACGAGCAGTACTTC | CASGLHSYEQYF
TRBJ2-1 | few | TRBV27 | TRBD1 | TGTGCCAGCAGTTTATCATTAAGGGACAGGACTACGTCAGACAATGAGCAGTTCTTC | CASSLSLRDRTTSDNEQFF
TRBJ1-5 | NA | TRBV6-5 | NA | TGTGCCAGCAGCCTATGGGGGAATAGCAATCAGCCCCAGCATTTT | CASSLWGNSNQPQHF
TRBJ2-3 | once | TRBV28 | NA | TGTGCCAGCAGTTCCACCTTCAACCCGGGTGGAGATACGCAGTATTTT | CASSSTFNPGGDTQYF
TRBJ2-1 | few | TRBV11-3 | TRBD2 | TGTGCCAGCAGTAATAGGGACTACCCGTACAATGAGCAGTTCTTC | CASSNRDYPYNEQFF
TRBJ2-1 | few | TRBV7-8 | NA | TGTGCCAGCAGCGTAGGACTACTTCTGTTCTTC | CASSVGLLLFF
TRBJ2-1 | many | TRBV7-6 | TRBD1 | TGTGCCAGCAGCCCAAGCCGACAGGGAATCGGCAATGAGCAGTTCTTC | CASSPSRQGIGNEQFF
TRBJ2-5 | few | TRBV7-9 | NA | TGTGCCAGCAGCTTATTCCCCCCGAATGCCGGTGGTGAGGAGACCCAGTACTTC | CASSLFPPNAGGEETQYF
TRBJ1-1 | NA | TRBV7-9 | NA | TGTGCCAGCAGGGACCACACTGAAGCTTTCTTT | CASRDHTEAFF
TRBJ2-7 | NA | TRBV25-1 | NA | TGTGCCAGCAGTGAAGGGGTGAGGAACGAGCAGTACTTC | CASSEGVRNEQYF
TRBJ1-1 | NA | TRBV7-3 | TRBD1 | TGTGCCAGCAGCGTAGAACAGGGGACTGAAGCTTTCTTT | CASSVEQGTEAFF
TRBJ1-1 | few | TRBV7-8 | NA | TGTGCCAGCAGCCCCGAGACAGGTTCGGTCACTGAAGCTTTCTTT | CASSPETGSVTEAFF
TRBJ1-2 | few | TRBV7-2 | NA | TGTGCCAGCGCAGAAACTAACTATGGCTACACCTTC | CASAETNYGYTF
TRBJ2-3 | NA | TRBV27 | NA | TGTGCCAGCAGTTTGGTTCGGGTCACAGATACGCAGTATTTT | CASSLVRVTDTQYF
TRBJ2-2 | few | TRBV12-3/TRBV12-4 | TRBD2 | TGTGCCAGCAGTTCAGACATACTAGCGTTAGCGAACACCGGGGAGCTGTTTTTT | CASSSDILALANTGELFF